This T cell receptor beta chain was recorded in a study of shared clonotypes between healthy human individuals (dated by TCRdb to 2020 to 2021). Context from the whole study: The cohort comprised a couple of women and a few men aged 18 to 49 years. For each donor, three plates each were used for CD4 naive and CD4 memory, two plates were used for CD8 naive, and one plate was used for CD8 memory. Blood TCR repertoires of several healthy adults were deeply sequenced to estimate repertoire size and the extent of clonotype sharing between individuals. Libraries were prepared and TCR repertoires were sequenced by different laboratories using diverse techniques, in order to increase sequencing depth and limit assay-specific biases. Between about 0.85 and 9.5 billion PBMCs per donor were obtained by leukapheresis.

Here is what the overall study found, with its caveats: Sharing across several donors was observed for about 5% of naive CD4, about 3.2% of naive CD8, about 2.5% of memory CD4, and about 0.39% of memory CD8 clonotypes. Pairwise subsampling indicated that sequencing depth was expected to affect the degree of clonotype sharing among donors. Estimated clonotype richness was generally larger for naive than for memory subsets. Rarefaction of sorted-subset datasets indicated incomplete sequencing despite the large sequencing depth. Clonotypes shared by all four sorted-subset donors showed higher generation probabilities than non-shared clonotypes. Because the study included only a small number of donors, the genetic and exposure-history diversity represented was limited. Only blood was sampled, and tissue TCR repertoires likely differ from those in blood.

Donors were healthy HIV-negative adults with no recently reported acute infections or vaccinations. Every donor was a Caucasian adult residing in Nashville, Tennessee, USA. CD4+ T cells were enriched through magnetic negative selection, after which naive cells were positively selected on CD45RA and the remaining negative fraction served as the memory subset. Blood was obtained by leukapheresis, after which PBMCs were separated by Ficoll-Histopaque density gradient centrifugation and cryopreserved in liquid nitrogen vapor phase. Purity and quantity of every magnetically sorted T cell population were checked by analytical flow cytometry. Genomic DNA was isolated from every sorted fraction and measured by UV absorbance on a Nanodrop 2000c. Cut back by 5 bases and 4 bases, the V and J ends lie 15 bases apart. Its CDR3 holds 15 amino acids, cysteine through phenylalanine. The read is trimmed to its CDR3 DNA, 45 bases read in frame from base 1. CDR1 is given as SGHTA and CDR2 as FQGNSA, both from the germline V gene.

Using the deep immunoSEQ assay, multiplex PCR amplified TCR CDR3 regions from genomic DNA. For each cell subset, the extracted genomic DNA was distributed evenly across all wells of several immunoSEQ 96-well plates, and each plate served as one replicate. Each replicate PCR for sorted subsets received roughly 200 ng genomic DNA, equal to about 30,000 T cell genomes. Purified libraries were measured with a Qubit 3.0 fluorometer, size-checked on a Bioanalyzer 2100, and measured again with the KAPA Library Quantification kit. A separate single-read 150-cycle Illumina NextSeq 550 flow cell was used to sequence each immunoSEQ 96-well plate. As for the original processing: Because the immunoSEQ output included only junctional sequences and no quality scores, the filtering could not be the same as the filtering used for full-length reads. Sequences were annotated with PyIR, a Python wrapper for IgBLAST v1.9, using IMGT germline references to assign V/J genes and CDR3. Reads were filtered out if the reads had weak V/J assignments (E-value above 1e-6), no CDR3, stop codons, out-of-frame junctions, or ambiguous translated residues. V3J clonotypes were defined as sequences sharing the same inferred V gene, J gene, and CDR3 amino acid sequence. Percentage overlap between repertoires was calculated by dividing the number of shared unique clonotypes by the size of the smaller repertoire. Three approaches were used to assess repertoire richness: RTK rarefaction, the Chao1 estimator, and Recon v2.1 estimates of unobserved clonotypes. Generation probabilities were computed with OLGA for all TCRbeta clonotypes obtained by the gDNA method from several donors. Sourced from immuneACCESS, this table was stored by TCRdb with only in-frame sequences that have V and J called. A share of the clones is absent; for the studies checked, an unresolved V gene accounts for under half, and the remainder has no known explanation. D and trimming come from the DNA, and the V and J calls and clone size come from that table. This sample comprises 2 million to 2.5 million clones, around 90% of them detected only once. The top ten clonotypes cover more than 0.35% of the sample.

Note on this clone: The target of this receptor is not known. The input lacks base qualities; no much larger clone sits a single base away.

This clonotype was sampled from a man aged 18 to 30 in good health. Some clones in this sample may be carry-over from other donors' samples. This chain is built from TRBV7-2 and TRBJ1-5; a confident D gene designation cannot be given. The material sequenced was naive CD4+ T cells from PBMCs. The label giving this sample's cell subset or site can be read as: CD45RA+ positively selected. The nucleotides read TGTGCCAGCAGCCGAAACGGGTCCCCGAATCAGCCCCAGCATTTT. Translated, it gives CASSRNGSPNQPQHF. This CDR3, with the reference TRBV7-2 and TRBJ1-5 proteins standing in past its ends, gives the full variable domain GAGVSQSPSNKVTEKGKDVELRCDPISGHTALYWYRQSLGQGLEFLIYFQGNSAPDKSGLPSDRFSAERTGGSVSTLTIQRTQQEDSAVYLCASSRNGSPNQPQHFGDGTRLSIL.